Below, 14 T cell receptor beta chains from the same sample are listed, as sequenced in a study of CD8 T cells in ankylosing spondylitis. TCRdb itself ran the 5' RACE reads through MiXCR, one entry per CDR3 protein. The repertoire holds around 160,000 distinct CDR3 sequences, around 10% seen once, with almost 30% in the top ten. Sequenced material: blood, either unsorted or a sorted T cell fraction (not recorded which). The receptors stem from a male donor with ankylosing spondylitis or in good health (not recorded which).

V and J are TRBV18 and TRBJ2-7; 11 bases line up with TRBD2. This CDR3 has 15 amino acids. The germline V gene has CDR1 KGHSH and CDR2 LQKENI. The V gene end was trimmed by 3 bases and the J gene end by 3 bases; junction bases not matched to a gene: 4. In DNA, the CDR3 is TGTGCCAGCTCACCTCCTACTAGCGGGAGCTACGAGCAGTACTTC. As protein: CASSPPTSGSYEQYF.

V gene TRBV5-5 combines with J gene TRBJ2-1; D is possibly TRBD1 or TRBD2 (6 bases each). CDR1 is SGHKS, CDR2 YYEKEE, per germline (reference sequence). This CDR3 is built from 14 residues. V lost 2 bases and J lost 8, with 14 bases in between. CDR3 sequence: CASSLNGRGDEQFF. CDR3 nucleotides: TGTGCCAGCAGCTTAAACGGAAGGGGGGATGAGCAGTTCTTC.

This chain connects TRBV5-1 to TRBJ2-1; 10 bases fit TRBD2. CDR1 SGHRS and CDR2 YFSETQ come from the germline V gene. Trimming at V came to 0 bases and at J to 9 bases, leaving 9 bases not matched to a gene. The CDR3 runs to 16 residues. As DNA, the CDR3 is TGCGCCAGCAGCTTGGATCCTAGCGGGAGTGGAGGTGAGCAGTTCTTC. Residues: CASSLDPSGSGGEQFF.

In this sample, this clonotype turned up many times. The chain has TRBV20-1 and TRBJ2-1, with TRBD2 identical over 12 bases. Germline values: CDR1 DFQATT, CDR2 SNEGSKA (reference sequence). The trim removed 5 bases at V and 4 bases at J, leaving 3 bases unmatched. This CDR3 has 14 amino acids. As DNA, the CDR3 is TGCAGTGCTTGGACTAGCGGGGCTTACAATGAGCAGTTCTTC. Its protein product is CSAWTSGAYNEQFF.

The rearrangement links TRBV5-1 to TRBJ1-3; 7 bases are a match to TRBD1. This CDR3 contains 15 residues. From germline, CDR1 is SGHRS and CDR2 YFSETQ. Trimming at V came to 1 base and at J to 4 bases, leaving 5 bases not matched to a gene. As DNA, the CDR3 is TGCGCCAGCAGCTTGCTAGAGACAGGGGGAAACACCATATATTTT. Translating it yields CASSLLETGGNTIYF.

This clonotype was counted ten times or more. The chain employs TRBV5-6 and TRBJ2-2; D possibly uses TRBD1 or TRBD2 (5 bases each). V gave up 7 bases and J gave up 7 bases, with 14 bases separating them. Germline values: CDR1 SGHDT, CDR2 YYEEEE. This CDR3 is 13 amino acids long. CDR3 loop: CASHRGEIGELFF. The CDR3 nucleotides read TGTGCCAGCCACAGAGGGGAGATCGGGGAGCTGTTTTTT.

This clonotype was picked up many times. The chain links TRBV12-3 or TRBV12-4 to TRBJ2-5; D not resolved. V lost 1 base and J 1 base, leaving 13 bases between the germline ends. The CDR3 loop spans 16 amino acids. In nucleotides, the CDR3 is TGTGCCAGCAGTTTAGGCCGTGTACCAGCCCAAGAGACCCAGTACTTC. Protein sequence: CASSLGRVPAQETQYF.

The sample holds many counts of this clonotype. V and J are TRBV7-9 and TRBJ2-5, with 8 bases aligning to TRBD2. This CDR3 spans 11 amino acids. Trimming took 4 bases from V and 9 from J; bases not matched to a gene: 1. CDR1 SEHNR and CDR2 FQNEAQ come from the germline V gene (reference sequence). CDR3 residues: CASSSGGAQYF. In DNA, the CDR3 is TGTGCCAGCAGCTCCGGGGGGGCCCAGTACTTC.

This clonotype was seen ten or more times. The rearrangement joins TRBV5-1 to TRBJ1-1; a weak D match, TRBD1 (6 bases). Trimming shortened V by 3 bases and J by 0 bases, and 9 bases separated the two germline ends. The CDR3 is made up of 14 amino acids. Germline V gene sequence: CDR1 SGHRS, CDR2 YFSETQ. The CDR3 loop is CASSSYRVNTEAFF. The CDR3 DNA reads as TGCGCCAGCAGCTCCTACAGGGTGAACACTGAAGCTTTCTTT. The variable domain in full, completed from reference TRBV5-1 and TRBJ1-1, reads KAGVTQTPRYLIKTRGQQVTLSCSPISGHRSVSWYQQTPGQGLQFLFEYFSETQRNKGNFPGRFSGRQFSNSRSEMNVSTLELGDSALYLCASSSYRVNTEAFFGQGTRLTVV.

This clonotype was detected ten times or more. This chain links TRBV5-1 with TRBJ2-6; D not certain. The CDR3 extends over 15 amino acids. Trimming shortened V by 0 bases and J by 0 bases, and 4 bases separated the two germline ends. Per the germline V gene, CDR1 is SGHRS and CDR2 is YFSETQ. DNA of the CDR3: TGCGCCAGCAGCTTGGGTAACTCTGGGGCCAACGTCCTGACTTTC. It codes for CASSLGNSGANVLTF.

In its sample, this clonotype was seen many times. The genes are TRBV2 and TRBJ1-5, with unresolved D. The germline gives CDR1 SNHLY, CDR2 FYNNEI. The CDR3 runs to 13 residues. V lost 7 bases and J 6 bases, leaving 13 bases between the germline ends. DNA of the CDR3: TGTGCCAGCAATGAGGAGGCCCTTCAGCCCCAGCATTTT. This sequence encodes CASNEEALQPQHF.

This clonotype was found many times. The genes are TRBV5-1 and TRBJ1-1; weak D call: TRBD1 (6 bases). This CDR3 comprises 12 residues. Germline V gene sequence: CDR1 SGHRS, CDR2 YFSETQ. Trimming took off 0 bases at V and 6 bases at J, with 6 bases between the two ends. The CDR3 sequence: CASSLEGAEAFF. DNA of the CDR3: TGCGCCAGCAGCTTGGAGGGGGCTGAAGCTTTCTTT.

This clonotype was recorded at least ten times. This chain connects TRBV9 to TRBJ2-7; D is uncertain. Per germline, CDR1 SGDLS and CDR2 YYNGEE. The CDR3 runs to 12 residues. V was shortened by 0 bases and J by 5 bases, with 6 bases between the two germline ends. CDR3 DNA sequence: TGTGCCAGCAGCGTAGGCGACGACGAGCAGTACTTC. Translated: CASSVGDDEQYF.

This clonotype has a count of ten or more. The chain couples TRBV18 to TRBJ2-7; D is uncertain. Germline V CDR1 and CDR2: KGHSH, LQKENI. Between the trimmed V and J ends, which lost 4 bases and 2 bases, there was a span of 9 bases. The CDR3 runs 13 residues. CDR3 DNA: TGTGCCAGCTCACGGACGTCAGCCTACGAGCAGTACTTC. This codes for CASSRTSAYEQYF. Combining the CDR3 with reference TRBV18 and TRBJ2-7 gives the whole variable domain NAGVMQNPRHLVRRRGQEARLRCSPMKGHSHVYWYRQLPEEGLKFMVYLQKENIIDESGMPKERFSAEFPKEGPSILRIQQVVRGDSAAYFCASSRTSAYEQYFGPGTRLTVT.